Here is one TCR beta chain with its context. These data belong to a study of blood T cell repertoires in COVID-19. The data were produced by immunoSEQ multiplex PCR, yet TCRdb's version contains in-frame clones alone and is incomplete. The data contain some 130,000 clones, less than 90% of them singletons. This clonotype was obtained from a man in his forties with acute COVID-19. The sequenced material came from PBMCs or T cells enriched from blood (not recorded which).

The chain's CDR3 is CASSSLRDRGSGNTIYF. The CDR3 coding sequence is TGTGCCAGCAGTTCCCTCCGGGACAGGGGGAGCGGAAACACCATATATTTT. V gene TRBV28 combines with J gene TRBJ1-3; TRBD1 agrees at 11 bases. CDR1 is MDHEN and CDR2 is SYDVKM in the germline V gene. The CDR3 is 17 residues long. V gave up 4 bases and J gave up 4 bases; unmatched junction bases: 9.